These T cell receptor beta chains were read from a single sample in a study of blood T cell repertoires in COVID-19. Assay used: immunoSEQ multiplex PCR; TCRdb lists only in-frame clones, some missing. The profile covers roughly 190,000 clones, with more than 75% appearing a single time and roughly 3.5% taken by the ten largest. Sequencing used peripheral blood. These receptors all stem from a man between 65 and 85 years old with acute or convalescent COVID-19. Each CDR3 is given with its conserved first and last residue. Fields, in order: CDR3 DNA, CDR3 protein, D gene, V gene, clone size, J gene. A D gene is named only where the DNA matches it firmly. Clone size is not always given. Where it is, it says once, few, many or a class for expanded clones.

CDR3nt: TGTGCCAGCAGGGAGACAGGGGGCACTGAAGCTTTCTTT; CDR3aa: CASRETGGTEAFF; d_gene: TRBD1; v_gene: TRBV28; abundance: NA; j_gene: TRBJ1-1
CDR3nt: TGTGCCAGCAGTCCTTACCGGGGCACTGAAGCTTTCTTT; CDR3aa: CASSPYRGTEAFF; d_gene: NA; v_gene: TRBV28; abundance: NA; j_gene: TRBJ1-1
CDR3nt: TGTGCCAGCTCACAGGGGCAGATAGCCTACGAGCAGTACTTC; CDR3aa: CASSQGQIAYEQYF; d_gene: NA; v_gene: TRBV18; abundance: once; j_gene: TRBJ2-7
CDR3nt: TGCAGCGTGGATACAGGGGTCAGGGGTGTTATAGATACGCAGTATTTT; CDR3aa: CSVDTGVRGVIDTQYF; d_gene: TRBD1; v_gene: TRBV29-1; abundance: once; j_gene: TRBJ2-3
CDR3nt: TGTGCCAGCAGCCCGAGCGGGAGTGCCTACAATGAGCAGTTCTTC; CDR3aa: CASSPSGSAYNEQFF; d_gene: TRBD2; v_gene: TRBV4-2; abundance: NA; j_gene: TRBJ2-1
CDR3nt: TGTGCCAGCAGCCCTGGGCCAGGGCCGAACACTGAAGCTTTCTTT; CDR3aa: CASSPGPGPNTEAFF; d_gene: NA; v_gene: TRBV7-3; abundance: few; j_gene: TRBJ1-1
CDR3nt: TGCAGTGCTAGTTTGGCCCGGGGTAGCGGGAGTCTGGACATTCAGTACTTC; CDR3aa: CSASLARGSGSLDIQYF; d_gene: TRBD2; v_gene: TRBV20-1; abundance: NA; j_gene: TRBJ2-4
CDR3nt: TGTGCCAGCAGTCATACAGGGGGAACTGGAAACACCATATATTTT; CDR3aa: CASSHTGGTGNTIYF; d_gene: TRBD1; v_gene: TRBV5-4; abundance: NA; j_gene: TRBJ1-3
CDR3nt: TGCGCCAGCAGCCGACTAGCGGTATACAATGAGCAGTTCTTC; CDR3aa: CASSRLAVYNEQFF; d_gene: TRBD2; v_gene: TRBV4-1; abundance: NA; j_gene: TRBJ2-1
CDR3nt: TGTGCCAGCAGTCTACAGACAGGGGCCGCAGATACGCAGTATTTT; CDR3aa: CASSLQTGAADTQYF; d_gene: TRBD1; v_gene: TRBV27; abundance: NA; j_gene: TRBJ2-3
CDR3nt: TGTGCCAGTAGTAAGGGGGGGAACCACCAAGAGACCCAGTACTTC; CDR3aa: CASSKGGNHQETQYF; d_gene: NA; v_gene: TRBV19; abundance: NA; j_gene: TRBJ2-5
CDR3nt: TGCGCCAGCAGCTTGGAGGGAGAGAACTACAATGAGCAGTTCTTC; CDR3aa: CASSLEGENYNEQFF; d_gene: NA; v_gene: TRBV5-1; abundance: NA; j_gene: TRBJ2-1
CDR3nt: TGTGCCAGCAGCTTAGCGGGGGGAGATCGTGAAAAACTGTTTTTT; CDR3aa: CASSLAGGDREKLFF; d_gene: NA; v_gene: TRBV7-2; abundance: NA; j_gene: TRBJ1-4
CDR3nt: TGTGCCAGCAGTTACTCGACGAGGGAGACCCAGTACTTC; CDR3aa: CASSYSTRETQYF; d_gene: NA; v_gene: TRBV6-2/TRBV6-3; abundance: NA; j_gene: TRBJ2-5
CDR3nt: TGTGCCAGCTCACCTGGACAGGGGCATCAGCCCCAGCATTTT; CDR3aa: CASSPGQGHQPQHF; d_gene: TRBD1; v_gene: TRBV18; abundance: NA; j_gene: TRBJ1-5
CDR3nt: TGTGCCAGCAGTGAATTTCGGGGGGCTCATGGCTACACCTTC; CDR3aa: CASSEFRGAHGYTF; d_gene: NA; v_gene: TRBV25-1; abundance: NA; j_gene: TRBJ1-2
CDR3nt: TGTGCCAGCTTCGGGGGGATGGGTGAGCAGTTCTTC; CDR3aa: CASFGGMGEQFF; d_gene: TRBD2; v_gene: TRBV7-8; abundance: NA; j_gene: TRBJ2-1
CDR3nt: TGTGCCAGCAGTGAAGGAGGGGGTAGGGGCGAGCAGTACTTC; CDR3aa: CASSEGGGRGEQYF; d_gene: NA; v_gene: TRBV2; abundance: NA; j_gene: TRBJ2-7
CDR3nt: TGTGCCAGCTCACCGGGGCAGCCCAGAGAGACCCAGTACTTC; CDR3aa: CASSPGQPRETQYF; d_gene: NA; v_gene: TRBV18; abundance: NA; j_gene: TRBJ2-5
CDR3nt: TGTGCCTGGAGTGTAATGGCGGCGCAGTATTTT; CDR3aa: CAWSVMAAQYF; d_gene: NA; v_gene: TRBV30; abundance: few; j_gene: TRBJ2-3